This TCR beta chain was found in a study of cytomegalovirus exposure and HLA in healthy donors. Study-level results: Most subjects' HLA-A and HLA-B alleles were reportedly predicted from TCR beta sequences.

A multiplex PCR was run with 60 Vbeta primers and 13 Jbeta primers. Profiled with immunoSEQ multiplex PCR; TCRdb holds only in-frame clones, not every one. The table includes approximately 160,000 clones, 84% detected once. Germline V gene sequence: CDR1 GTSNPN, CDR2 SVGIG (reference sequence). The V end was cut by 1 base, the J end by 7 bases, with 17 bases between. The CDR3 is 15 residues long. Concerning this clone: Its antigen is not known.

The material sequenced was PBMCs. The sequence came from a girl aged 5-17 years in good health and CMV-seropositive. The chain uses TRBV30 and TRBJ2-1; possible D gene TRBD1, 5 bases. CDR3 protein: CAWSEGREFSNEQFF. The CDR3 nucleotides read TGTGCCTGGAGTGAGGGCAGGGAATTTAGTAATGAGCAGTTCTTC.